These 11 T cell receptor beta chains were sequenced from one sample in a study of technical replicates of blood from several donors. Using immunoSEQ multiplex PCR, the repertoire was profiled, and TCRdb retains in-frame clones only, with some absent. Among about 62,000 clones listed, more than 70% were seen once. Sample: PBMCs. These receptors all come from a human donor in good health. Some clones in this sample may be carry-over from other donors' samples.

J is TRBJ2-7 and V is TRBV20-1; tentatively, D is TRBD1 (5 bases). The CDR3 length is 11 residues. Germline V gene data show CDR1 as DFQATT and CDR2 as SNEGSKA (reference sequence). With 7 bases removed from V and 3 bases from J, the gap between germline ends came to 10 bases. This chain's CDR3 is CSGGHRYEQYF. The CDR3 DNA follows: TGCAGTGGTGGACATCGCTACGAGCAGTACTTC.

The gene calls are TRBV28 and TRBJ2-3, with TRBD2 matching 9 bases. The J segment lost 2 bases and the V segment lost 5 bases, leaving 5 bases of the junction unmatched. CDR1 MDHEN and CDR2 SYDVKM come from the germline V gene. The CDR3 loop spans 15 amino acids. The chain's CDR3 is CASSKTSGATDTQYF. DNA for the CDR3: TGTGCCAGCAGTAAGACTAGCGGAGCCACAGATACGCAGTATTTT. The complete variable domain, with remaining parts taken from reference TRBV28 and TRBJ2-3, reads DVKVTQSSRYLVKRTGEKVFLECVQDMDHENMFWYRQDPGLGLRLIYFSYDVKMKEKGDIPEGYSVSREKKERFSLILESASTNQTSMYLCASSKTSGATDTQYFGPGTRLTVL.

The rearrangement joins TRBV15 to TRBJ2-6; 9 bases align to TRBD1. Germline trimming cut 0 bases from V and 4 bases from J; bases unmatched to any gene: 4. Germline V gene sequence: CDR1 LNHNV, CDR2 YYDKDF (reference sequence). The CDR3 length is 17 residues. CDR3 DNA: TGTGCCACCAGCAGAGACAGGGACAGGGCCGGGGCCAACGTCCTGACTTTC. As protein: CATSRDRDRAGANVLTF.

The V and J genes are TRBV19 and TRBJ1-4; TRBD1 aligns across 8 bases. With 4 bases clipped from V and 7 bases from J, the junction kept 11 bases outside the gene matches. CDR3 size: 16 residues. CDR1 is LNHDA and CDR2 is SQIVND in the germline V gene (reference sequence). In nucleotides, the CDR3 is TGTGCCAGTAGTACCCAACGGACAGGGCGGAGTGAAAAACTGTTTTTT. Protein sequence: CASSTQRTGRSEKLFF.

The CDR3 here is CSGSRGDTQYF. The CDR3 DNA is TGCAGTGGATCTAGGGGAGATACGCAGTATTTT. This chain uses TRBV20-1 with TRBJ2-3; tentative D call: TRBD1 (5 bases). This CDR3 is 11 amino acids long. The V and J ends lost 7 bases and 5 bases respectively, with 10 bases between them. The germline gives CDR1 DFQATT, CDR2 SNEGSKA (reference sequence).

The chain joins TRBV7-3 to TRBJ2-3; 8 bases align to TRBD2. The CDR3 sequence is 15 residues long. The trim removed 3 bases at V and 4 bases at J, leaving 6 bases unmatched. Germline lookup yields CDR1 SGHTA and CDR2 FQGTGA. DNA of the CDR3: TGTGCCAGCAGCTTTTCAGCGGGAGATTCAGATACGCAGTATTTT. Its protein product is CASSFSAGDSDTQYF.

The CDR3 reads CASSLADRIEAFF. CDR3 sequence (DNA): TGTGCCAGCAGCTTGGCAGACAGGATTGAAGCTTTCTTT. This rearrangement joins TRBV7-2 to TRBJ1-1; TRBD1 might be the D (6 bases). Germline V gene lookup returns CDR1 SGHTA and CDR2 FQGNSA. The CDR3 sequence is 13 residues long. V lost 3 bases and J lost 7, with 12 bases in between.

The V call is TRBV7-9, the J call TRBJ2-3, with D tentatively TRBD2 (5 bases). The CDR3 loop spans 16 amino acids. The germline CDR1 and CDR2 sequences are SEHNR and FQNEAQ (reference sequence). V lost 5 bases and J lost 1, with 16 bases in between. CDR3 nucleotide sequence: TGTGCCAGCAGCCCCGGGGTGGGGTCTGGCACAGATACGCAGTATTTT. Its protein product is CASSPGVGSGTDTQYF.

The V gene is TRBV13, the J gene TRBJ2-1; 9 bases align to TRBD2. The CDR3 sequence is 16 residues long. J gave up 4 bases and V 0 bases, and 4 bases lay outside the gene matches. The germline CDR1 and CDR2 sequences are PRHDT and FYEKMQ (reference sequence). DNA for the CDR3: TGTGCCAGCAGCTTAGGTACCCTAGCGGGATACAATGAGCAGTTCTTC. Translating it yields CASSLGTLAGYNEQFF.

This clone was seen more than once but under ten times. The chain uses TRBV6-4 and TRBJ1-2, with 8 bases matching TRBD1. CDR1 is MRHNA and CDR2 is SNTAGT in the germline V gene. J gave up 8 bases and V 6 bases, and 5 bases lay outside the gene matches. This CDR3 has 12 residues. The CDR3 bases are TGTGCCAGCAGCGACAGGGGAATAGGCTACACCTTC. Protein sequence: CASSDRGIGYTF.

The chain joins TRBV2 to TRBJ2-2; D may be TRBD2 (6 bases). Trimming pared 7 bases from V and 5 bases from J, leaving 8 bases between. The CDR3 is 12 residues long. Germline CDR1 reads SNHLY; CDR2 reads FYNNEI. The CDR3 nucleotides are TGTGCCAGCATTGGGAGGACCGGGGAGCTGTTTTTT. This sequence encodes CASIGRTGELFF.